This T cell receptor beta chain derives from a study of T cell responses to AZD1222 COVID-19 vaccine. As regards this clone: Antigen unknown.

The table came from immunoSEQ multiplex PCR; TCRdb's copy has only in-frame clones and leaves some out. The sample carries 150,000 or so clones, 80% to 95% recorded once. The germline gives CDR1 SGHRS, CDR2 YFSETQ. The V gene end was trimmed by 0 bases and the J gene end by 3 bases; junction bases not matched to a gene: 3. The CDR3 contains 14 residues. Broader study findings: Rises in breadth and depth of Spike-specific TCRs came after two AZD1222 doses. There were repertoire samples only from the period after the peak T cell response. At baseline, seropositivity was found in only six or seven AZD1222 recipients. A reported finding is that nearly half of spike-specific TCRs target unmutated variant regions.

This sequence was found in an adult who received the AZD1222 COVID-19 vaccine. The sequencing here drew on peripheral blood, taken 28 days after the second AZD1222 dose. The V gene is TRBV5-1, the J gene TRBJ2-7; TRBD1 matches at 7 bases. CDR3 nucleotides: TGCGCCAGCAGCTTGGGGACAGGATTCTACGAGCAGTACTTC. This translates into CASSLGTGFYEQYF.